This is a list of T cell receptor beta chains from one sample in a study of cytomegalovirus exposure and HLA in healthy donors. Only in-frame clones appear in the TCRdb table, and some are missing; sequencing was by immunoSEQ multiplex PCR. The sample records 65,000 to 85,000 clones, just under 80% being singletons. Material for sequencing was PBMCs. Every receptor here comes from a middle-aged woman in good health and CMV-seropositive. CDR3s include the opening cysteine and the closing phenylalanine or tryptophan. A D gene is named only where the DNA matches it firmly. Clone size, where shown, is once, few, many, or a class for clones that have expanded.

TRBV28	TRBJ1-2	.	.	CASLDSNYGYTF	TGTGCCAGCCTCGACAGTAACTATGGCTACACCTTC
TRBV30	TRBJ1-6	.	.	CAWSMGANSPLHF	TGTGCCTGGAGTATGGGAGCTAATTCACCCCTCCACTTT
TRBV19	TRBJ1-5	TRBD1	.	CASSSGGQVHQPQHF	TGTGCCAGTAGCTCCGGAGGACAGGTCCACCAGCCCCAGCATTTT
TRBV6-5	TRBJ1-2	.	.	CASSYRDGVYGYTF	TGTGCCAGCAGTTACCGTGACGGAGTCTATGGCTACACCTTC
TRBV7-3	TRBJ1-1	.	.	CASSFYETGRTEAFF	TGTGCCAGCAGCTTCTACGAGACAGGAAGGACTGAAGCTTTCTTT
TRBV10-3	TRBJ2-2	TRBD1	.	CATLLSGQGNTGELFF	TGTGCCACGTTGCTCTCGGGACAGGGAAACACCGGGGAGCTGTTTTTT
TRBV28	TRBJ1-5	.	once	CASSIVGGFRGQPQHF	TGTGCCAGCAGTATCGTGGGGGGATTTAGGGGTCAGCCCCAGCATTTT
TRBV30	TRBJ1-5	TRBD1	few	CAWSVGGQGYQPQHF	TGTGCCTGGAGTGTGGGGGGACAGGGTTATCAGCCCCAGCATTTT
TRBV9	TRBJ2-2	TRBD1	.	CASSVAPRGQTGELFF	TGTGCCAGCAGCGTAGCTCCCAGGGGGCAAACCGGGGAGCTGTTTTTT
TRBV28	TRBJ1-5	TRBD1	.	CASRLRQGARNQPQHF	TGTGCCAGCAGGCTCCGACAGGGGGCGAGGAATCAGCCCCAGCATTTT
TRBV19	TRBJ1-4	TRBD1	few	CASRDRGQDEKLFF	TGTGCCAGTAGGGACAGGGGGCAAGATGAAAAACTGTTTTTT
TRBV19	TRBJ2-2	.	.	CASSIGGADTGELFF	TGTGCCAGTAGTATAGGGGGCGCGGACACCGGGGAGCTGTTTTTT
TRBV7-2	TRBJ2-3	TRBD2	.	CASSFVAGGPTRTDTQYF	TGTGCCAGCAGCTTTGTAGCGGGGGGGCCTACCCGCACAGATACGCAGTATTTT
TRBV28	TRBJ2-1	.	.	CASSFARYLNEQFF	TGTGCCAGCAGTTTTGCCAGGTATCTAAATGAGCAGTTCTTC
TRBV13	TRBJ2-3	.	.	CASSPPTRDTQYF	TGTGCCAGCAGCCCCCCCACACGAGATACGCAGTATTTT
TRBV7-3	TRBJ1-6	TRBD1	few	CASSQGAGSPLHF	TGTGCCAGCAGCCAGGGGGCAGGTTCACCCCTCCACTTT
TRBV27	TRBJ2-7	.	.	CASISRAGAILDEQYF	TGTGCCAGCATAAGCCGAGCAGGGGCAATACTAGACGAGCAGTACTTC
TRBV6-5	TRBJ1-1	.	few	CASTNPNTEAFF	TGTGCCAGCACCAATCCAAACACTGAAGCTTTCTTT
TRBV28	TRBJ1-1	.	.	CASRDSGTEAFF	TGTGCCAGCAGGGACAGTGGAACTGAAGCTTTCTTT
TRBV6-6	TRBJ1-6	TRBD1	few	CASTPQGSNSPLHF	TGTGCCAGCACCCCACAGGGGAGCAATTCACCCCTCCACTTT
TRBV19	TRBJ1-4	.	.	CASRIQEGRNEKLFF	TGTGCCAGTAGGATCCAGGAGGGGCGCAATGAAAAACTGTTTTTT
TRBV18	TRBJ2-5	.	.	CASSVEETQYF	TGTGCCAGCTCAGTCGAAGAGACCCAGTACTTC
TRBV4-3	TRBJ2-5	.	.	CASSQGLIQETQYF	TGCGCCAGCAGCCAAGGACTGATCCAAGAGACCCAGTACTTC
TRBV19	TRBJ2-5	.	once	CASSIPGRAKTQYF	TGTGCCAGTAGTATCCCCGGCAGGGCGAAGACCCAGTACTTC
TRBV2	TRBJ1-1	.	.	CASPDKRNTEAFF	TGTGCCAGTCCGGACAAACGGAACACTGAAGCTTTCTTT